This T cell receptor beta chain appears in the sequencing data of a study of T cell responses to AZD1222 COVID-19 vaccine. The method was immunoSEQ multiplex PCR; TCRdb's version includes in-frame clones alone and lacks a portion of them. The table has 95,000 to 150,000 clones, 85% to 90% seen once. This clone was found a few times. Its antigen is currently unknown. Study conclusions and caveats: Of spike-specific TCRs, nearly half reportedly target regions left unmutated in variants.

V dropped 8 bases and J dropped 3; count of bases not matched to a gene: 10. This CDR3 is 14 amino acids long. Germline V CDR1 and CDR2: SNHLY, FYNNEI. Here the sequenced sample was peripheral blood, taken on day 0 of AZD1222 vaccination. The TCR was taken from an adult in good health. V gene TRBV2 combines with J gene TRBJ2-7; 7 nucleotides line up with TRBD2. DNA of the CDR3: TGTGCCAGCCGTTCCAACGGGGGGAGCTACGAGCAGTACTTC. Encoded protein: CASRSNGGSYEQYF.